This entry features one TCR beta chain sequence. Peripheral blood was drawn, around 9.5 milliliters per donor. Isolation yielded PBMCs, at least 7 million per sample, in every case. With each sample, at least 5 micrograms of total RNA were extracted. These data originate in a study of blood T cells in healthy people across ages. V lost 5 bases and J lost 8, with 21 bases in between. This CDR3 has 15 amino acids. The second PCR ran about 6 to 12 cycles with a sample-barcoded 5' primer and J-beta primers. Each single sample gave us at least 3 million CDR3-containing paired-end reads. Via MiXCR, TCRdb re-called the 5' RACE reads, giving one row per CDR3 protein. The sample contains about 1.4 million distinct CDR3 sequences, approximately 59% of which appear only once.

The receptor was derived from a man aged 18 to 30 in good health. The genes are TRBV12-3 or TRBV12-4 and TRBJ1-2; D unresolved. Sample: blood. The CDR3 bases are TGTGCCAGCAGTCCGAGGACTGCAAGCGATGGGGGCTACACCTTC. Translating gives CASSPRTASDGGYTF.